This TCR beta chain was obtained from a study of T cell responses to AZD1222 COVID-19 vaccine. The method was immunoSEQ multiplex PCR; TCRdb's version includes in-frame clones alone and lacks a portion of them. The data show about 220,000 clones, about 92% seen once. Germline assignment: CDR1 LNHDA and CDR2 SQIVND (reference sequence). Trimming cost V 3 bases and J 0 bases, with 15 bases left between them. The CDR3 is 17 amino acids. The sequences come from peripheral blood, collected on day 0 of MenACWY control vaccination. The chain links TRBV19 to TRBJ1-5, with D tentatively TRBD1 (5 bases). This receptor was taken from an adult in good health. The CDR3 DNA sequence: TGTGCCAGTAGTATCCTCGACAGATCCGATAGCAATCAGCCCCAGCATTTT. It is translated as CASSILDRSDSNQPQHF.